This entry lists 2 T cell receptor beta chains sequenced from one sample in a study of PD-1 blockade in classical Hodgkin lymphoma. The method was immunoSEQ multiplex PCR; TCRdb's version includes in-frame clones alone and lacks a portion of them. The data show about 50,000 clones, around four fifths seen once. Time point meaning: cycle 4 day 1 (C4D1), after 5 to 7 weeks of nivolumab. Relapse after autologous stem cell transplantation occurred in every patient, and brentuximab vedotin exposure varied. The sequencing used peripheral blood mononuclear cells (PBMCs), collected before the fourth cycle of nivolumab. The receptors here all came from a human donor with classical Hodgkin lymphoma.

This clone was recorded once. This CDR3 is CASSSGLAGSTDTQYF. The CDR3 nucleotides read TGTGCCAGCAGCTCCGGACTAGCGGGATCCACAGATACGCAGTATTTT. The V gene is TRBV5-4, the J gene TRBJ2-3; TRBD2 matches at 12 bases. After removal of 3 bases from V and 2 bases from J, the junction contained 4 bases not matched to a gene. The germline V gene encodes CDR1 SGHNT and CDR2 YYREEE (reference sequence). The CDR3 extends over 16 amino acids.

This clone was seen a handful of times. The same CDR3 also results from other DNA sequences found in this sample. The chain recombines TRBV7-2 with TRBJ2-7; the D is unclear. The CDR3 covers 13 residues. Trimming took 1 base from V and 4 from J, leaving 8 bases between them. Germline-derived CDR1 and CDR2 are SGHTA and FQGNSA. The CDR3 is CASSLEAEYEQYF. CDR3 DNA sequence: TGTGCCAGCAGCTTAGAGGCAGAATACGAGCAGTACTTC.